The 3 T cell receptor beta chains in this list originate from one sample, sequenced in a study of regulatory T cells in long-lasting Graves disease. For TCR beta, libraries came from iRepertoire HTBI primers and Arm-PCR of CDR3 regions. TCRdb redid the calling of the multiplex PCR reads with MiXCR, one entry per CDR3 protein. The repertoire holds approximately 540,000 distinct CDR3 sequences, with 12% as singletons. The time point here: newly diagnosed GD, antithyroid drugs for less than 3 months. Extracted PBMC RNA gave rise to the TCR library. The sample was also linked to a second study, of T cells in Graves' hyperthyroidism and ophthalmopathy.

The sequencing used peripheral blood mononuclear cells (PBMCs), collected at new diagnosis, from a patient treated with antithyroid drugs. The receptor source for this set is a woman aged 25-40 years with Graves disease.

This clonotype appeared many times. The chain links TRBV28 to TRBJ2-5, with TRBD2 matching over 9 bases. CDR1 MDHEN and CDR2 SYDVKM come from the germline V gene. J lost 3 bases, V lost 5 bases, and 4 bases had no gene match. The length of the CDR3 is 14 residues. CDR3 nucleotides: TGTGCCAGCAGTACACCTAGCGGGAAAGAGACCCAGTACTTC. It is translated as CASSTPSGKETQYF.

Concerning this clonotype itself: A read error may be the cause here, since a much bigger clone is one base away. The rearrangement links TRBV28 to TRBJ2-7, with 9 bases that match TRBD1. This CDR3 comprises 17 residues. Germline assignment: CDR1 MDHEN and CDR2 SYDVKM. In DNA, the CDR3 is TGTGCCAGCAGACCCTCCCTCACAGGGGGCATAGGTTTCGGGCAGTGCTTC. It yields the protein CASRPSLTGGIGFGQCF.

This clonotype was recorded many times. The genes are TRBV28 and TRBJ2-1; the match to TRBD2 covers 10 bases. Germline V gene sequence: CDR1 MDHEN, CDR2 SYDVKM. The CDR3 sequence is 18 residues long. V lost 4 bases and J lost 5; bases outside the gene matches: 14. CDR3 nucleotide sequence: TGTGCCAGCAGTTCCATCCTAGCGGGAGTATCGAGAGACAATGAGCAGTTCTTC. This translates into CASSSILAGVSRDNEQFF.